A selection of T cell receptor beta chains follows, all from one sample in a study of blood T cell repertoires in COVID-19. Repertoires were generated with immunoSEQ multiplex PCR, while TCRdb's copy carries only in-frame clones and drops some. The sample lists approximately 110,000 clones, 80% to 90% occurring once. The sample taken for sequencing was peripheral blood. Receptors originate from a woman older than 75 with acute or convalescent COVID-19. Both conserved end residues are part of each CDR3. A D gene is named only where the DNA matches it firmly. Clone size is given for some rows only: seen once, a few or many times, or a class if the clone is expanded.

J gene,clone size,V gene,D gene,CDR3 DNA,CDR3 protein
TRBJ1-6,NA,TRBV6-5,NA,TGTGCCAGCAGCCTCATACGACAGAGAAATTCACCCCTCCACTTT,CASSLIRQRNSPLHF
TRBJ1-2,NA,TRBV10-2,NA,TGCGCCAGCACCCTGGGGCACCGCTATGGCTACACCTTC,CASTLGHRYGYTF
TRBJ2-1,few,TRBV11-2,TRBD2,TGTGCCAGCAGCTTAGACGCGGGGGACCTCTACAATGAGCAGTTCTTC,CASSLDAGDLYNEQFF
TRBJ1-3,NA,TRBV2,NA,TGTGCCAGCAGCGTTCGCCTAGGGGCTGGAAACACCATATATTTT,CASSVRLGAGNTIYF
TRBJ2-5,NA,TRBV27,NA,TGTGCCAGCAGCCCTCAAGAGACCCAGTACTTC,CASSPQETQYF
TRBJ1-2,NA,TRBV19,TRBD1,TGTGCCAGTAGTACCAACAGGGGTTTCTATGGCTACACCTTC,CASSTNRGFYGYTF
TRBJ2-3,NA,TRBV3-1/TRBV3-2,TRBD2,TGTGCCAGCAGCCAAGGGCTAGCGGGGCTCACAGATACGCAGTATTTT,CASSQGLAGLTDTQYF
TRBJ1-5,NA,TRBV20-1,TRBD1,TGCAGTGCTAGGGGACAGGGGCCCCAGCATTTT,CSARGQGPQHF
TRBJ2-1,NA,TRBV4-1,TRBD2,TGCGCCAGCAGCCAAGAAGCACTAGCGGGGGCCCCCTACAATGAGCAGTTCTTC,CASSQEALAGAPYNEQFF
TRBJ2-7,NA,TRBV29-1,NA,TGCAGCGTTTCAGGGGATGGCTACGAGCAGTACTTC,CSVSGDGYEQYF
TRBJ1-5,NA,TRBV19,NA,TGTGCCAGTAGTCGGTTAAATACGGGCAATCAGCCCCAGCATTTT,CASSRLNTGNQPQHF
TRBJ1-4,NA,TRBV18,NA,TGTGCCAGCTCACCGCGACAGGACGCAACTAATGAAAAACTGTTTTTT,CASSPRQDATNEKLFF
TRBJ1-2,NA,TRBV3-1/TRBV3-2,TRBD1,TGTGCCAGCAGCCCTGTCCCGGGACAGGGGCCGGGTGGCTACACCTTC,CASSPVPGQGPGGYTF
TRBJ1-6,NA,TRBV28,TRBD1,TGTGCCAGCAGTTCGACAACAGGGGGCCCCTGGTCACCCCTCCACTTT,CASSSTTGGPWSPLHF
TRBJ2-7,NA,TRBV6-6,TRBD1,TGTGCCAGCACCCTAGGGGGCAACTACGAGCAGTACTTC,CASTLGGNYEQYF
TRBJ2-7,NA,TRBV5-1,NA,TGCGCCAGCAGCTTGTACCCGGAGTCCTCCTACGAGCAGTACTTC,CASSLYPESSYEQYF
TRBJ1-2,NA,TRBV19,NA,TGTGCCAGTAGTACTACAGCTTATGGCTACACCTTC,CASSTTAYGYTF
TRBJ1-2,NA,TRBV4-1,NA,TGCGCCAGCAGCCAGGGAGCCTATGGCTACACCTTC,CASSQGAYGYTF